A single sample gave rise to the 24 T cell receptor beta chains below, sequenced in a study of shared clonotypes between healthy human individuals. Naive-designated CD8 cells lacked CD45RO, were positively enriched for CCR7, and omitted terminally differentiated effector memory CD45RA+ cells. Data came from immunoSEQ multiplex PCR; TCRdb stores just in-frame clones and leaves some out. This table has approximately 740,000 clones, about 91% appearing once. Specimen: naive CD8+ T cells sorted from blood. The origin of the receptors is a man in his thirties or forties in good health.

V usage is TRBV11-2 and J usage is TRBJ2-5; D perhaps matches TRBD2 (5 bases). The CDR3 consists of 14 residues. V was trimmed by 1 base and J by 2 bases, leaving 8 bases between them. CDR1 SGHAT and CDR2 FQNNGV come from the germline V gene. The CDR3 DNA reads TGTGCCAGCAGCTTAGGAGGGTTACAAGAGACCCAGTACTTC. Translated: CASSLGGLQETQYF.

The chain is built from TRBV29-1 and TRBJ2-2; D possibly matches TRBD1 or TRBD2 (5 bases each). CDR1 is SQVTM and CDR2 is ANQGSEA in the germline V gene. The CDR3 consists of 13 residues. Trimming cost V 3 bases and J 3 bases, with 8 bases left between them. For the CDR3, the DNA is TGCAGCGTTGAGGGGGAGTACACCGGGGAGCTGTTTTTT. Protein sequence: CSVEGEYTGELFF.

To note about this clone: One junction end does not reproduce the germline sequence, and a read error may be involved. This sequence joins TRBV7-7 and TRBJ2-5; 8 bases are a match to TRBD2. This CDR3 contains 17 residues. Germline CDR1 is SSHAT and CDR2 is FNYEAQ (reference sequence). In DNA form, the CDR3 reads TGTGCTAGCAGTAGACCCCGAGCGGGAGAGATTCAAGAGACCCAGTACTTC. Residues: CASSRPRAGEIQETQYF.

V usage is TRBV11-1 and J usage is TRBJ2-7; 7 bases align to TRBD2. CDR3 length: 14 residues. Losses at the gene ends were 0 bases for V and 4 bases for J; bases not matched to a gene: 3. CDR1 and CDR2 from the germline V gene are SGHAT and FQDESV (reference sequence). The CDR3 DNA is TGTGCCAGCAGCTTAGCGGGAGCGGGGTACGAGCAGTACTTC. This encodes CASSLAGAGYEQYF.

This rearrangement joins TRBV10-3 to TRBJ1-1; no clear D gene. Germline V gene sequence: CDR1 ENHRY, CDR2 SYGVKD. This CDR3 spans 11 amino acids. V gave up 9 bases and J gave up 2 bases, with 7 bases separating them. CDR3 coding DNA: TGTGCCATTTGGGATAACACTGAAGCTTTCTTT. It codes for CAIWDNTEAFF.

V gene TRBV7-6 combines with J gene TRBJ2-7; a possible D gene is TRBD2 (5 bases). V lost 5 bases and J 6 bases, leaving 11 bases between the germline ends. CDR1 is SGHVS, CDR2 FNYEAQ, per germline. The CDR3 length is 12 residues. CDR3 nucleotide sequence: TGTGCCAGCAGCAACACTAGTTTCGAGCAGTACTTC. This encodes CASSNTSFEQYF.

The chain recombines TRBV4-1 with TRBJ2-2, with TRBD2 matching over 7 bases. The V segment lost 0 bases and the J segment 4 bases; nucleotides outside the gene matches: 11. The CDR3 length is 18 residues. CDR1 and CDR2 from the germline V gene are MGHRA and YSYEKL. DNA of the CDR3: TGCGCCAGCAGCCAAGAGGTGGGAACTAGCGCCAGCACCGGGGAGCTGTTTTTT. Protein product: CASSQEVGTSASTGELFF.

The chain couples TRBV7-9 to TRBJ2-1; D is ambiguous. CDR3 length: 16 amino acids. Germline CDR1 reads SEHNR; CDR2 reads FQNEAQ (reference sequence). V was pared by 5 bases and J by 0 bases, with 14 bases between. This chain's CDR3 is CASSPVLPTSYNEQFF. The CDR3 DNA sequence: TGTGCCAGCAGCCCCGTTTTACCCACCTCCTACAATGAGCAGTTCTTC.

The chain carries TRBV11-2 and TRBJ1-1; D might be TRBD1 (6 bases). CDR1 and CDR2 (germline): SGHAT, FQNNGV. The CDR3 consists of 16 residues. V was shortened by 1 base and J by 1 base, with 13 bases between the two germline ends. The CDR3 DNA reads as TGTGCCAGCAGCTTAGCCCCCAAAGGGGGGAACACTGAAGCTTTCTTT. Protein: CASSLAPKGGNTEAFF.

A remark on this clone: The same CDR3 arises from other DNA sequences in this sample as well. The chain couples TRBV7-9 to TRBJ2-7; D uncertain. V was shortened by 5 bases and J by 2 bases, with 7 bases between the two germline ends. The germline V gene encodes CDR1 SEHNR and CDR2 FQNEAQ (reference sequence). The CDR3 contains 12 residues. The CDR3 loop is CASSLRAYEQYF. The DNA for the CDR3 is TGTGCCAGCAGCCTACGCGCCTACGAGCAGTACTTC.

The chain links TRBV18 to TRBJ2-7, with 7 bases matching TRBD1. This CDR3 contains 14 residues. Germline CDR1 reads KGHSH; CDR2 reads LQKENI. The J segment lost 4 bases and the V segment lost 2 bases, leaving 5 bases of the junction unmatched. The CDR3 here is CASSPSGGRYEQYF. The DNA of the CDR3 is TGTGCCAGCTCACCATCAGGGGGACGGTACGAGCAGTACTTC.

The chain links TRBV29-1 to TRBJ2-3; TRBD1 matches 8 bases. Losses at the gene ends were 8 bases for V and 3 bases for J; bases not matched to a gene: 13. The CDR3 consists of 15 residues. Germline CDR1 SQVTM, CDR2 ANQGSEA. The CDR3 nucleotides are TGCAGCTACGATGACAGGGGCGGCGGAACAGATACGCAGTATTTT. Translating it yields CSYDDRGGGTDTQYF.

The chain carries TRBV6-5 and TRBJ1-2, with a weak D call TRBD1 (6 bases). This CDR3 comprises 14 residues. Trimming stripped 2 bases from V and 7 bases from J, with 14 bases between. The germline V gene encodes CDR1 MNHEY and CDR2 SVGAGI. DNA for the CDR3: TGTGCCAGCAGTTACACAAAAGACAGGTCTGGCTACACCTTC. Translating it yields CASSYTKDRSGYTF.

In regard to this clone: The same CDR3 can be traced to other DNA sequences in this sample. The genes are TRBV27 and TRBJ2-7, with no clear D. The CDR3 runs to 14 residues. V lost 2 bases and J 3 bases, leaving 11 bases between the germline ends. From germline, CDR1 is MNHEY and CDR2 SMNVEV (reference sequence). CDR3 DNA sequence: TGTGCCAGCAGTTTAGGCGACACCAACTACGAGCAGTACTTC. It yields the protein CASSLGDTNYEQYF.

This clone was picked up a small number of times. This rearrangement joins TRBV10-3 to TRBJ2-5, with TRBD2 identical over 10 bases. There are 15 residues in the CDR3. V dropped 1 base and J dropped 4; count of bases not matched to a gene: 3. The germline V gene encodes CDR1 ENHRY and CDR2 SYGVKD. The CDR3 region has the DNA TGTGCCATCAGTGAGTTAGGGACTAGCGTAGAGACCCAGTACTTC. It specifies CAISELGTSVETQYF.

This chain joins TRBV11-2 and TRBJ2-7, with 8 bases aligning to TRBD1. The V and J ends lost 4 bases and 2 bases, in that order; junction bases with no gene match: 7. The germline CDR1 and CDR2 sequences are SGHAT and FQNNGV. This CDR3 spans 15 amino acids. CDR3 nucleotides: TGTGCCAGCAGCTACCGGGACAGGCCGACCTACGAGCAGTACTTC. This encodes CASSYRDRPTYEQYF.

The chain has TRBV6-5 and TRBJ1-2; TRBD1 might be the D (5 bases). Per germline, CDR1 MNHEY and CDR2 SVGAGI. The CDR3 spans 14 residues. Trimming left V 2 bases short and J 8 bases short, with 15 bases between. The CDR3 region is CASSYLGGAGGYTF. The CDR3 DNA sequence: TGTGCCAGCAGTTACCTTGGTGGGGCTGGGGGCTACACCTTC.

The J gene is TRBJ2-7, the V gene TRBV12-5; D is tentatively TRBD1 or TRBD2 (5 bases each). The CDR3 runs 15 residues. V shed 5 bases and J shed 4 bases, with 18 bases lying between them. Germline values: CDR1 LGHNT, CDR2 FRNRAP. CDR3 residues: CASGQGENTSYEQYF. The CDR3 DNA reads as TGTGCTAGTGGTCAGGGAGAGAACACTTCTTACGAGCAGTACTTC.

The chain uses TRBV5-1 and TRBJ2-7; D uncertain. V shed 0 bases and J shed 0 bases, with 13 bases lying between them. The germline CDR1 and CDR2 sequences are SGHRS and YFSETQ. The CDR3 spans 16 residues. The DNA of the CDR3 is TGCGCCAGCAGCTTGGATCTTCGAACAGTCTCCTACGAGCAGTACTTC. It codes for CASSLDLRTVSYEQYF.

V and J are TRBV6-6 and TRBJ1-1; D unresolved. Trimming shortened V by 6 bases and J by 2 bases, and 7 bases separated the two germline ends. The germline V gene has CDR1 MNHNY and CDR2 SVGAGI (reference sequence). The CDR3 is made up of 12 amino acids. CDR3 amino acids: CASSGGNTEAFF. DNA for the CDR3: TGTGCCAGCAGCGGCGGTAACACTGAAGCTTTCTTT.

The rearrangement uses TRBV27 and TRBJ1-1; TRBD1 is a possible D gene (5 bases). Germline lookup yields CDR1 MNHEY and CDR2 SMNVEV (reference sequence). There are 15 residues in the CDR3. Trimming removed 2 bases from V and 0 bases from J, with 10 bases in between. The CDR3, as DNA: TGTGCCAGCAGTTTAGATGGGACCGTGAACACTGAAGCTTTCTTT. This encodes CASSLDGTVNTEAFF.

This sequence joins TRBV6-5 and TRBJ2-5, with TRBD2 identical over 11 bases. After removal of 8 bases from V and 1 base from J, the junction contained 3 bases not matched to a gene. This CDR3 spans 14 amino acids. CDR1 is MNHEY, CDR2 SVGAGI, per germline. In nucleotides, the CDR3 is TGTGCCAGCCTGGGGACTAGCGGCCAAGAGACCCAGTACTTC. Translating gives CASLGTSGQETQYF.

A word on this clone: The junction differs from germline at one of its ends, possibly a read error. This chain joins TRBV7-7 and TRBJ2-3; TRBD1 matches at 7 bases. The CDR3 is 15 amino acids. Germline V gene sequence: CDR1 SSHAT, CDR2 FNYEAQ (reference sequence). CDR3 amino acids: CASSPKGQGTDTQYF. The CDR3 DNA reads as TGTGCTAGCAGCCCTAAAGGACAGGGCACAGATACGCAGTATTTT.

This clone was counted at least ten times. This chain connects TRBV4-1 to TRBJ2-5; D might be TRBD2 (6 bases). Trimming took off 4 bases at V and 0 bases at J, with 15 bases between the two ends. CDR3 length equals 16 residues. Germline loops: CDR1 MGHRA, CDR2 YSYEKL. Here the CDR3 reads CASSPAGGLDQETQYF. As DNA, the CDR3 is TGCGCCAGCAGCCCGGCCGGAGGGTTGGACCAAGAGACCCAGTACTTC.